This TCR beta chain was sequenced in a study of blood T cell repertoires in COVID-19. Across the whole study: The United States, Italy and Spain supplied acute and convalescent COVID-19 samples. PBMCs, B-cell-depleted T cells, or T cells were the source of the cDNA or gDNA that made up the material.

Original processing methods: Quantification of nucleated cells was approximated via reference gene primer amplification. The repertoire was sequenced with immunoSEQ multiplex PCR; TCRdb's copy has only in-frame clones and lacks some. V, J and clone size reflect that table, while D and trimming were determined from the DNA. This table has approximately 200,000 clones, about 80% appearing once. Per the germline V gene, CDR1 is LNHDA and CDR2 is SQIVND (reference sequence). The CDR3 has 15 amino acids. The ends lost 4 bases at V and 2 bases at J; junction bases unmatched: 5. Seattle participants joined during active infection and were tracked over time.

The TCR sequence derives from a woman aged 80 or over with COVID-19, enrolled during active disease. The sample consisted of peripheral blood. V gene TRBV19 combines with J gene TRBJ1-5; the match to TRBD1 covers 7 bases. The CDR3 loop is CASSRTGTGNQPQHF. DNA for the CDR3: TGTGCCAGTAGTAGGACAGGAACAGGCAATCAGCCCCAGCATTTT.